This T cell receptor (beta chain) was documented in a study of blood T cell repertoires in COVID-19. The overall study: Collection of acute and convalescent COVID-19 samples took place in the United States, Italy and Spain. In each case, the material was cDNA or gDNA derived from T cells, B-cell-depleted T cells, or PBMCs.

Germline V CDR1 and CDR2: SNHLY, FYNNEI. This CDR3 region has 14 residues. Trimming stripped 7 bases from V and 2 bases from J, with 14 bases between. Seattle's cohort entered during active infection and was followed longitudinally. Authors' analysis steps: Reference gene primer amplification gave estimated nucleated cell counts. Assay: immunoSEQ multiplex PCR; the TCRdb copy retains only in-frame clones and omits some. V and J calls and clone size come straight from that table; D and trimming were deduced from the DNA. The sample lists 150,000 to 200,000 clones; around nine tenths were seen once. The sample consisted of peripheral blood. The genes are TRBV2 and TRBJ1-2, with D possibly TRBD1 on 6 matching bases. This TCR was sampled from an older woman with COVID-19, enrolled during active disease. The CDR3 sequence: CASTRQALNYGYTF. The CDR3 DNA sequence: TGTGCCAGCACAAGACAGGCTCTGAACTATGGCTACACCTTC.